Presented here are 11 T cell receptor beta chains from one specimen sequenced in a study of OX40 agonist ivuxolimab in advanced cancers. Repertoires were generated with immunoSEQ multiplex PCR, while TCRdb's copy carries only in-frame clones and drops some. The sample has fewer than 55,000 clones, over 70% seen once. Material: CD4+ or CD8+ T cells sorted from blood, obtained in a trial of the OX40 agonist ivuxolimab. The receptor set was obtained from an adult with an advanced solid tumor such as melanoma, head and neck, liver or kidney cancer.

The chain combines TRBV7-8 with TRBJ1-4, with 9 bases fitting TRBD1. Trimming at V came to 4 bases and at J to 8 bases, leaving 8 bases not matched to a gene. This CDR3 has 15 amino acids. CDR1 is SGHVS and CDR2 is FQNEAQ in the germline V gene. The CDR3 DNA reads TGTGCCAGCAGCTCCACAGGGGGCGCGGGCGAAAAACTGTTTTTT. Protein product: CASSSTGGAGEKLFF.

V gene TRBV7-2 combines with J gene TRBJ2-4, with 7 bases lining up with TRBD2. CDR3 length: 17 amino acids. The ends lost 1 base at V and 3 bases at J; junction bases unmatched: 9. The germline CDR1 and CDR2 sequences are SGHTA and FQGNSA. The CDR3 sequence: CASSLGLSGMVKNIQYF. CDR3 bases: TGTGCCAGCAGCTTAGGACTGAGCGGGATGGTCAAAAACATTCAGTACTTC.

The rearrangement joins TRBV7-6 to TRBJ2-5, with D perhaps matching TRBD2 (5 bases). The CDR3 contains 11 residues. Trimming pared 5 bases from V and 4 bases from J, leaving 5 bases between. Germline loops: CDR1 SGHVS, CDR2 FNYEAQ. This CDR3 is CASSRGETQYF. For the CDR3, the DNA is TGTGCCAGCAGCCGGGGAGAGACCCAGTACTTC. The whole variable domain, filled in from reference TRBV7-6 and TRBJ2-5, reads GAGVSQSPRYKVTKRGQDVALRCDPISGHVSLYWYRQALGQGPEFLTYFNYEAQQDKSGLPNDRFSAERPEGSISTLTIQRTEQRDSAMYRCASSRGETQYFGPGTRLLVL.

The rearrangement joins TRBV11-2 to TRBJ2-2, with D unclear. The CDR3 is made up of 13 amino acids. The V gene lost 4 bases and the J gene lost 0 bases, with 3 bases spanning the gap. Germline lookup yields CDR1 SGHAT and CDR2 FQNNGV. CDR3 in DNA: TGTGCCAGCAGCTATACGAACACCGGGGAGCTGTTTTTT. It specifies CASSYTNTGELFF.

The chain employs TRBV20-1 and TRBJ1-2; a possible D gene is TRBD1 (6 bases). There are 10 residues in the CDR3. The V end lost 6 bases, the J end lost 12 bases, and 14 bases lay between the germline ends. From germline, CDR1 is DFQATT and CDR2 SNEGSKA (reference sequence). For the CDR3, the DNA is TGCAGTGCCGAGGGGGGGGTAGACACCTTC. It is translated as CSAEGGVDTF.

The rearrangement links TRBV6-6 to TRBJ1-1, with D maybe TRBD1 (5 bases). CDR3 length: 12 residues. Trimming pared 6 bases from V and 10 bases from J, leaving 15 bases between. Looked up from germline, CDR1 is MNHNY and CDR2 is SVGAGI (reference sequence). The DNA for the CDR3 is TGTGCCAGCAGCAACTCAGGGCGAGGAGCTTTCTTT. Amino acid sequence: CASSNSGRGAFF.

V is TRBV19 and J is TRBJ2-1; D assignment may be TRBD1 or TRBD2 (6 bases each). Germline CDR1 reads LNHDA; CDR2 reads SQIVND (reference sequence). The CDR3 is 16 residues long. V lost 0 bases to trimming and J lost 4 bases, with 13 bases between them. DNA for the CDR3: TGTGCCAGTAGTATAGATTACGGGGGCCGTTACAATGAGCAGTTCTTC. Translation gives CASSIDYGGRYNEQFF.

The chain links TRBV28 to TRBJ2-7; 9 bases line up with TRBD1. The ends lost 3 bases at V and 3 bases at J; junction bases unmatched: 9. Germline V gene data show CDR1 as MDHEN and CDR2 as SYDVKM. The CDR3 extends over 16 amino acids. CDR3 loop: CASSFGGTGTFYEQYV. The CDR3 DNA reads TGTGCCAGCAGTTTTGGTGGGACAGGGACCTTCTACGAGCAGTACGTC.

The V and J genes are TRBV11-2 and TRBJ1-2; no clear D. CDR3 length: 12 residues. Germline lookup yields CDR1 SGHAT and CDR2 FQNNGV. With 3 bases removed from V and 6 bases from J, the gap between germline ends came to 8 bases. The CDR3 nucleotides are TGTGCCAGCAGCTTTGGAGGGAATGGCTACACCTTC. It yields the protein CASSFGGNGYTF.

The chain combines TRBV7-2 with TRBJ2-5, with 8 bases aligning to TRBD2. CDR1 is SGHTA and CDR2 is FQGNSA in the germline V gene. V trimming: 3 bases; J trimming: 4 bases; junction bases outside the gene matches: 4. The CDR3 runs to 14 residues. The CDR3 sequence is CASSFGGARETQYF. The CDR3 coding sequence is TGTGCCAGCAGCTTCGGGGGGGCCCGAGAGACCCAGTACTTC.

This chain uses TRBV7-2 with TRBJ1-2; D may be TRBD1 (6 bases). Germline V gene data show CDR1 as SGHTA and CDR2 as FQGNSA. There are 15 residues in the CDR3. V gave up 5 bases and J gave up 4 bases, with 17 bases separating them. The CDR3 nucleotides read TGTGCCAGCAGCCCCCGGATCGGGGGGCTCTATGGCTACACCTTC. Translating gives CASSPRIGGLYGYTF.